The source of this TCR beta chain is a study of blood T cell repertoires in COVID-19. About the study: COVID-19 samples from acute and convalescent phases originated in the United States, Italy and Spain.

Authors' processing steps: Reference gene primer amplification gave nucleated cell count estimates. The data were produced by immunoSEQ multiplex PCR, yet TCRdb's version contains in-frame clones alone and is incomplete. That table supplies the V and J calls and clone size; D and trimming were determined from the DNA. The repertoire holds 170,000 or so clones, with 80% to 90% as singletons. The CDR3 covers 12 residues. V was pared by 5 bases and J by 4 bases, with 7 bases between. Germline V CDR1 and CDR2: KGHDR, SFDVKD. This clone was counted many times. The sequencing input was peripheral blood. The receptor's source is a man aged 50 to 59 with active or convalescent COVID-19. The chain carries TRBV24-1 and TRBJ2-5; D gene ambiguous. The CDR3 DNA sequence: TGTGCCACCAGTGGATTCGGAGAGACCCAGTACTTC. It specifies CATSGFGETQYF.